This T cell receptor beta chain originates from a study of chemoradiotherapy in HPV16-positive cancers. Profiled with immunoSEQ multiplex PCR; TCRdb holds only in-frame clones, not every one. This table has about 11,000 clones, roughly 77% appearing once. In germline, CDR1 is LNHNV, CDR2 YYDKDF (reference sequence). The J segment lost 2 bases and the V segment lost 2 bases, leaving 17 bases of the junction unmatched. The CDR3 sequence is 19 residues long. The receptor was derived from a human donor with HPV-associated anogenital cancer. The specimen was obtained from a patient who underwent chemoradiotherapy. The chain has TRBV15 and TRBJ2-5; 7 bases map to TRBD2. In nucleotides, the CDR3 is TGTGCCACCAGCAGATCGGCTGGCCCAGCGGGGTCGGGGCAAGAGACCCAGTACTTC. Translated, it gives CATSRSAGPAGSGQETQYF.